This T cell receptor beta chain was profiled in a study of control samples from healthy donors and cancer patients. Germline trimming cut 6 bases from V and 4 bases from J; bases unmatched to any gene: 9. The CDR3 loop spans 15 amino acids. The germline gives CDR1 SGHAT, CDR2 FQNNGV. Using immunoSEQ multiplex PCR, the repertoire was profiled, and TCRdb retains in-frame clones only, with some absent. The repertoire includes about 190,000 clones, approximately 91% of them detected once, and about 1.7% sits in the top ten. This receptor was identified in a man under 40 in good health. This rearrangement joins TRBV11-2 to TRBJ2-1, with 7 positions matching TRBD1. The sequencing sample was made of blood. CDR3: CASSARVTGYNEQFF. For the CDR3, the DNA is TGTGCCAGCAGTGCTAGGGTGACAGGGTACAATGAGCAGTTCTTC.